The clone carrying this TCR beta chain was seen a handful of times. The record originates from a study of response to subunit inactivated influenza vaccine. One entry per CDR3 protein results from TCRdb running MiXCR on the RT-PCR reads. The repertoire holds 150,000 to 200,000 distinct CDR3 sequences, with about an eighth as singletons. The germline V and J ends were trimmed by 2 bases and 2 bases, with 19 bases remaining between them. This CDR3 is built from 18 residues. Germline values: CDR1 SGHAT, CDR2 FQDESV (reference sequence). Separately, the same data were catalogued under a study of T cells expressing NK-cell markers. As reported in that work: The authors made TCR beta cDNA libraries by 5'RACE template switching. This switching added a universal primer site and UMIs. Certain NKG2C+ T cell clones were expanded, and their HCMV specificity remained unclear.

The sequence was obtained from a man aged 45-65 years who received an inactivated influenza vaccine. Specimen: CD8+ T cells sorted from PBMCs, collected 11 to 12 days after vaccination. This chain joins TRBV11-1 and TRBJ2-1, with D perhaps matching TRBD2 (5 bases). CDR3 region: CASSLSLLVDPTYNEQFF. CDR3 DNA sequence: TGTGCCAGCAGCTTATCCCTACTAGTGGACCCCACCTACAATGAGCAGTTCTTC.